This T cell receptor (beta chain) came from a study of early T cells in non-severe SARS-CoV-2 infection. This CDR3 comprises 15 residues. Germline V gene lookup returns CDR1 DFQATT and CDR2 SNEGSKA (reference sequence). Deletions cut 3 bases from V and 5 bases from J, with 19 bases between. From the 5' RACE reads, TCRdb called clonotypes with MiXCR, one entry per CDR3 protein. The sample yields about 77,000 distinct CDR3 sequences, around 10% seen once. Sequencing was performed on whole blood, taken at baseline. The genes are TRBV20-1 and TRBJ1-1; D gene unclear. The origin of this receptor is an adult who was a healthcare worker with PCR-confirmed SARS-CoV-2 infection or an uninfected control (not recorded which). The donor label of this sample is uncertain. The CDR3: CSASNRRGLGTEAFF. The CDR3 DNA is TGCAGTGCTAGTAATCGTCGAGGGCTCGGGACTGAAGCTTTCTTT.